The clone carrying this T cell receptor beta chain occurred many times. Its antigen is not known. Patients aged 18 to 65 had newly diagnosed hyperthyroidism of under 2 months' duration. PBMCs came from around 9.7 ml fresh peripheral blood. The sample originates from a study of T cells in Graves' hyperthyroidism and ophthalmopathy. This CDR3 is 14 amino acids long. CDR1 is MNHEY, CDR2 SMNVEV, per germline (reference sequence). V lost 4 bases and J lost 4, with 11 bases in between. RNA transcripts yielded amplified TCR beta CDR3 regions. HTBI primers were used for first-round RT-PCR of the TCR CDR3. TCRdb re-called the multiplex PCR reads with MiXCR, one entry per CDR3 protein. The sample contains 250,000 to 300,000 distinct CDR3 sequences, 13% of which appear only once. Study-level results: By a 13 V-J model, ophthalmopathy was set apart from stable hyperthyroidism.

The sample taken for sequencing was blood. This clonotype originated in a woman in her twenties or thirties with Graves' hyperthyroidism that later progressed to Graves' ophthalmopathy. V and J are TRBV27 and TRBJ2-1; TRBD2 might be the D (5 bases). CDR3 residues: CASSSDLTYNEQFF. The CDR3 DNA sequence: TGTGCCAGCAGTTCGGACTTGACGTACAATGAGCAGTTCTTC.